What follows describes a single T cell receptor beta chain. Clones were sequenced by immunoSEQ multiplex PCR, and TCRdb holds only the in-frame ones, with some missing. The profile covers 40,000 to 50,000 clones, with around nine tenths appearing a single time and over 6.5% taken by the ten largest. J was trimmed by 2 bases and V by 5 bases; bases with no gene match: 10. Germline V CDR1 and CDR2: LNHDA, SQIVND (reference sequence). CDR3 size: 17 residues. This specimen belongs to a study of T cell changes during pregnancy in multiple sclerosis. The source was CD8+ T cells from peripheral blood mononuclear cells, collected in the third trimester of pregnancy. The sequence was obtained from a female donor with multiple sclerosis, enrolled in a pregnancy study. V usage is TRBV19 and J usage is TRBJ1-5, with TRBD1 matching over 9 bases. In DNA form, the CDR3 reads TGTGCCAGTAGTCCCTCTACAGGGGGCGAGGGCAATCAGCCCCAGCATTTT. It codes for CASSPSTGGEGNQPQHF. The full variable domain, in which reference TRBV19 and TRBJ1-5 provide the parts outside the CDR3, is DGGITQSPKYLFRKEGQNVTLSCEQNLNHDAMYWYRQDPGQGLRLIYYSQIVNDFQKGDIAEGYSVSREKKESFPLTVTSAQKNPTAFYLCASSPSTGGEGNQPQHFGDGTRLSIL.